Listed below are T cell receptor beta chains from one sample, sequenced in a study of cytomegalovirus exposure and HLA in healthy donors. Some clones are missing from TCRdb's copy, which holds only in-frame ones; the method was immunoSEQ multiplex PCR. The repertoire holds fewer than 200,000 clones, approximately 75% seen once, with approximately 2% in the top ten. Input material: PBMCs. Receptor source: a woman between 18 and 30 years old in good health and CMV-seronegative. Both conserved end residues are part of each CDR3. Fields, in order: D gene, V gene, clone size, J gene, CDR3 protein, CDR3 DNA. D genes are given only for firm matches. Clone size is not always given. Where it is, it says once, few, many or a class for expanded clones.

TRBD1,TRBV5-1,.,TRBJ1-2,CASSLVGQGGHGYTF,TGCGCCAGCAGCTTGGTCGGACAGGGTGGGCATGGCTACACCTTC
.,TRBV30,.,TRBJ2-5,CAWSVTSRTGSGETQYF,TGTGCCTGGAGTGTAACCTCTCGTACAGGGTCGGGAGAGACCCAGTACTTC
.,TRBV4-1,.,TRBJ1-1,CASSPEGNLFTEAFF,TGCGCCAGCAGCCCTGAGGGTAATCTCTTCACTGAAGCTTTCTTT
TRBD2,TRBV29-1,.,TRBJ2-2,CSVYSGRGELFF,TGCAGCGTTTATAGCGGGAGGGGGGAGCTGTTTTTT
.,TRBV5-5,.,TRBJ1-2,CASSLDTYGIYTF,TGTGCCAGCAGCTTGGACACGTACGGGATCTACACCTTC
TRBD2,TRBV5-1,.,TRBJ2-6,CASSGQKRGWSGANVLTF,TGCGCCAGCAGCGGACAAAAGCGGGGGTGGTCTGGGGCCAACGTCCTGACTTTC
.,TRBV19,.,TRBJ1-2,CASSGRGEVGGYTF,TGTGCCAGTAGCGGGCGGGGAGAAGTTGGTGGCTACACCTTC
.,TRBV2,.,TRBJ1-2,CASRAGYGYTF,TGTGCCAGCAGGGCAGGCTATGGCTACACCTTC
.,TRBV15,.,TRBJ2-1,CATSWERNEQFF,TGTGCCACCAGCTGGGAGCGCAATGAGCAGTTCTTC
.,TRBV5-1,.,TRBJ1-1,CASSLGAGSTEAFF,TGCGCCAGCAGCTTGGGGGCAGGCAGCACTGAAGCTTTCTTT
TRBD1,TRBV2,.,TRBJ2-7,CASSGSGTGVYEQYF,TGTGCCAGCAGTGGCAGCGGGACAGGGGTCTACGAGCAGTACTTC
TRBD1,TRBV25-1,.,TRBJ1-2,CASSEQRTGRDGYTF,TGTGCCAGCAGCGAGCAGCGGACAGGGAGGGATGGCTACACCTTC
TRBD1,TRBV5-6,.,TRBJ1-2,CASSSTGGLGGYTF,TGTGCCAGCAGTTCAACAGGGGGCCTTGGGGGCTACACCTTC
.,TRBV28,.,TRBJ2-2,CASSLLIRGRVLGNGELFF,TGTGCCAGCAGTTTATTGATTCGAGGGAGAGTTCTTGGGAACGGGGAGCTGTTTTTT
TRBD2,TRBV6-5,.,TRBJ2-7,CVSSYIAGVYEQYF,TGTGTCAGCAGTTACATAGCGGGAGTCTACGAGCAGTACTTC
TRBD1,TRBV5-1,.,TRBJ2-7,CASSPDRVDEQYF,TGCGCCAGCAGCCCGGACAGGGTTGACGAGCAGTACTTC
.,TRBV6-5,.,TRBJ2-7,CASSYGQGITYEQYF,TGTGCCAGCAGTTACGGGCAGGGAATTACCTACGAGCAGTACTTC
TRBD1,TRBV28,.,TRBJ1-4,CASSPTGEANEKLFF,TGTGCCAGCAGCCCGACAGGGGAGGCTAATGAAAAACTGTTTTTT
.,TRBV6-1,.,TRBJ2-3,CASITGGGVNTQYF,TGTGCCAGCATCACGGGGGGCGGGGTGAATACGCAGTATTTT
.,TRBV7-2,.,TRBJ2-5,CASSLVSSAQETQYF,TGTGCCAGCAGCTTAGTATCTAGCGCACAAGAGACCCAGTACTTC
TRBD1,TRBV28,.,TRBJ1-4,CASSTGRQGPNFRNEKLFF,TGTGCCAGCAGCACGGGAAGACAGGGACCAAATTTTCGAAATGAAAAACTGTTTTTT
.,TRBV2,.,TRBJ2-2,CASSKAGTTNTGELFF,TGTGCCAGCAGTAAAGCCGGGACAACGAACACCGGGGAGCTGTTTTTT
TRBD2,TRBV4-2,.,TRBJ2-5,CASSQVLAEQQETQYF,TGTGCCAGCAGCCAAGTGCTAGCGGAACAGCAAGAGACCCAGTACTTC
.,TRBV2,.,TRBJ1-2,CASSEANRGGYTF,TGTGCCAGCAGTGAAGCGAATAGGGGTGGCTACACCTTC
TRBD2,TRBV7-9,.,TRBJ2-7,CSSSLAPSGGADEQYF,TGTTCCAGCAGCTTAGCCCCTAGCGGGGGGGCCGACGAGCAGTACTTC
.,TRBV10-1,.,TRBJ1-4,CASSEQRDTSTNEKLFF,TGCGCCAGCAGTGAACAGAGAGATACATCAACTAATGAAAAACTGTTTTTT
TRBD2,TRBV19,.,TRBJ2-1,CASRERGSSYNEQFF,TGTGCCAGTAGAGAGCGGGGTAGCTCCTACAATGAGCAGTTCTTC
.,TRBV6-5,.,TRBJ2-7,CASTGSLYVSLEQYF,TGTGCCAGCACGGGAAGTCTCTATGTGAGTCTCGAGCAGTACTTC
.,TRBV6-1,.,TRBJ1-5,CASSEFRGSNQPQHF,TGTGCCAGCAGTGAATTCAGAGGGAGCAATCAGCCCCAGCATTTT
TRBD1,TRBV2,.,TRBJ1-6,CASSERGPGQGNSPLHF,TGTGCCAGCAGTGAGAGGGGACCGGGACAGGGGAATTCACCCCTCCACTTT
TRBD1,TRBV28,.,TRBJ1-2,CASSAPRGRMSYTF,TGTGCCAGCAGCGCCCCCAGGGGGCGAATGTCCTACACCTTC
.,TRBV18,.,TRBJ2-2,CASSPPQGRTGELFF,TGTGCCAGCTCACCACCGCAGGGCCGTACCGGGGAGCTGTTTTTT
TRBD2,TRBV5-1,.,TRBJ2-2,CAGSPRGVTNTGELFF,TGCGCCGGCAGCCCGCGGGGGGTCACGAACACCGGGGAGCTGTTTTTT
.,TRBV21-1,.,TRBJ2-7,CASNPGQISYEQYF,TGTGCCAGTAACCCTGGACAGATCTCCTACGAGCAGTACTTC
TRBD1,TRBV11-2,.,TRBJ2-7,CASSLTRDRGAVQYF,TGTGCCAGCAGCTTAACACGGGACAGGGGAGCAGTGCAGTACTTC
TRBD2,TRBV5-1,few,TRBJ2-5,CASSVRLAGGQETQYF,TGCGCCAGCAGCGTCCGACTAGCGGGAGGACAAGAGACCCAGTACTTC
.,TRBV29-1,few,TRBJ2-1,CSVEPGFPGNEQFF,TGCAGCGTTGAACCGGGCTTCCCGGGAAATGAGCAGTTCTTC
TRBD1,TRBV4-2,once,TRBJ1-2,CASSQGQGEAAGYTF,TGTGCCAGCAGCCAGGGACAGGGGGAGGCGGCCGGCTACACCTTC
.,TRBV28,.,TRBJ1-1,CASVSFGNTEAFF,TGTGCCAGCGTATCGTTCGGGAACACTGAAGCTTTCTTT
.,TRBV19,.,TRBJ1-5,CASSILYNQPQHF,TGTGCCAGTAGTATTTTGTACAATCAGCCCCAGCATTTT
.,TRBV5-6,.,TRBJ2-1,CASSLRTPSYNEQFF,TGTGCCAGCAGCTTAAGGACACCCTCCTACAATGAGCAGTTCTTC
TRBD1,TRBV5-1,.,TRBJ1-1,CASSRWTGPEAFF,TGTGCCAGCAGCAGATGGACAGGGCCTGAAGCTTTCTTT
.,TRBV7-7,.,TRBJ1-4,CASSLVPGEKLFF,TGTGCTAGCAGCTTAGTGCCGGGTGAAAAACTGTTTTTT
.,TRBV15,.,TRBJ1-4,CATSRDGLGGLRPNEKLFF,TGTGCCACCAGCAGAGATGGTCTCGGAGGACTACGGCCTAATGAAAAACTGTTTTTT
.,TRBV13,.,TRBJ2-7,CASSLGPPQGGVYEQYF,TGTGCCAGCAGCTTAGGTCCCCCACAAGGGGGGGTGTACGAGCAGTACTTC
.,TRBV7-8,.,TRBJ1-1,CASTTSLFFRANTEAFF,TGTGCCAGCACCACTAGCTTATTTTTCAGGGCGAACACTGAAGCTTTCTTT
TRBD1,TRBV13,.,TRBJ2-5,CASSSQTGPETQYF,TGTGCCAGCAGCTCCCAGACAGGGCCAGAGACCCAGTACTTC
.,TRBV5-1,.,TRBJ2-6,CASSLSRWQGSEAGANVLTF,TGCGCCAGCAGCTTGTCGCGGTGGCAGGGAAGTGAGGCTGGGGCCAACGTCCTGACTTTC
.,TRBV19,.,TRBJ1-1,CGTRDLTEAFF,TGTGGGACTCGAGACCTCACTGAAGCTTTCTTT
TRBD2,TRBV4-2,.,TRBJ2-3,CASSHRGGEGTDTQYF,TGTGCCAGCAGCCACCGGGGGGGGGAGGGCACAGATACGCAGTATTTT
.,TRBV10-3,.,TRBJ1-6,CAISDRDNSPLHF,TGTGCCATCAGTGACAGGGATAATTCACCCCTCCACTTT
TRBD2,TRBV5-1,.,TRBJ2-7,CASSPLTSYYEQYF,TGCGCCAGCAGCCCCCTGACTAGCTACTACGAGCAGTACTTC
TRBD1,TRBV28,.,TRBJ2-7,CASSSPGTGTGEQYF,TGTGCCAGCAGTTCACCCGGGACAGGAACGGGCGAGCAGTACTTC
.,TRBV19,.,TRBJ2-1,CASSIDVARYNEQFF,TGTGCCAGTAGTATAGATGTAGCGCGGTACAATGAGCAGTTCTTC